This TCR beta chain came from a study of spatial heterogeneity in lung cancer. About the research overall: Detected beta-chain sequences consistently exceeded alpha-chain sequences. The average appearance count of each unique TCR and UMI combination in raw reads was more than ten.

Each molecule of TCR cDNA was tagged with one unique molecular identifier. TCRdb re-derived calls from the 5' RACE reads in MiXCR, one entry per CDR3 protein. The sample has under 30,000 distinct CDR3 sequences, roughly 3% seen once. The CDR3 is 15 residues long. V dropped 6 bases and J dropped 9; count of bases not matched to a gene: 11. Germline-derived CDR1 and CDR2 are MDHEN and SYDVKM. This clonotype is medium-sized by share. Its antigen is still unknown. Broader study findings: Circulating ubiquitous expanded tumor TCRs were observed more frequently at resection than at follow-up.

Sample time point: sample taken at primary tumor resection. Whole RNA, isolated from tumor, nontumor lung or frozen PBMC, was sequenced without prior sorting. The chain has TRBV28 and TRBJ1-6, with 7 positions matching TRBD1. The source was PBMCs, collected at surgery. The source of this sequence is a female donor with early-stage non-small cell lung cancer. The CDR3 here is CASRPTQGSASPLHF. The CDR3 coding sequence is TGTGCCAGCAGACCTACACAGGGGTCGGCTTCACCCCTCCACTTT.